Listed below are T cell receptor beta chains from one sample, sequenced in a study of cytomegalovirus exposure and HLA in healthy donors. Sequencing was performed with immunoSEQ multiplex PCR; in TCRdb, only in-frame clones are kept and a portion is missing. The sample lists fewer than 250,000 clones; approximately 80% were seen once. Sequenced: PBMCs. The receptors were gathered from a man aged 25-45 years in good health and CMV-seronegative. Each CDR3 is given with its conserved first and last residue. The D gene is left open where the match is weak. Clone sizes are given selectively: once, few, many, or a class where the clone is expanded.

CDR3 DNA: TGTGCCGCCAGGGGATCCTATAATTCACCCCTCCACTTT
CDR3 protein: CAARGSYNSPLHF
V gene: TRBV27
J gene: TRBJ1-6
clone size: NA
CDR3 length: 13
D gene: NA

CDR3 DNA: TGTGCCAGCAGTTTTTACTCTGGAAACACCATATATTTT
CDR3 protein: CASSFYSGNTIYF
V gene: TRBV28
J gene: TRBJ1-3
clone size: once
CDR3 length: 13
D gene: NA

CDR3 DNA: TGTGCCAGCAGTGAATGGCGGGATTATCAAGAGACCCAGTACTTC
CDR3 protein: CASSEWRDYQETQYF
V gene: TRBV2
J gene: TRBJ2-5
clone size: NA
CDR3 length: 15
D gene: NA

CDR3 DNA: TGTGCCAGCAGTGATGGGCTAGCTGCCTACAATGAGCAGTTCTTC
CDR3 protein: CASSDGLAAYNEQFF
V gene: TRBV6-1
J gene: TRBJ2-1
clone size: NA
CDR3 length: 15
D gene: NA

CDR3 DNA: TGTGCCAGCAGCTTACCCAGTTCACCCCTCCACTTT
CDR3 protein: CASSLPSSPLHF
V gene: TRBV7-6
J gene: TRBJ1-6
clone size: NA
CDR3 length: 12
D gene: NA

CDR3 DNA: TGTGCCAGCAGCAGGACAGGGGGTCAGCCCCAGCATTTT
CDR3 protein: CASSRTGGQPQHF
V gene: TRBV27
J gene: TRBJ1-5
clone size: NA
CDR3 length: 13
D gene: TRBD1

CDR3 DNA: TGCGCCAGCAGCCAGCCCAGGCAGGGGGCGGTTTGGGGCTACACCTTC
CDR3 protein: CASSQPRQGAVWGYTF
V gene: TRBV4-1
J gene: TRBJ1-2
clone size: NA
CDR3 length: 16
D gene: TRBD1

CDR3 DNA: TGTGCCAGACCTATGACACCCGGTGTTCAGCCCCAGCATTTT
CDR3 protein: CARPMTPGVQPQHF
V gene: TRBV6-5
J gene: TRBJ1-5
clone size: NA
CDR3 length: 14
D gene: NA

CDR3 DNA: TGTGCCAGCATCCAGGGCGGGAGGGGCTACGAGCAGTACTTC
CDR3 protein: CASIQGGRGYEQYF
V gene: TRBV6-6
J gene: TRBJ2-7
clone size: NA
CDR3 length: 14
D gene: TRBD2

CDR3 DNA: TGTGCCAGCAGCGTAGGAGGGCTAGCGGGGGCCACAGATACGCAGTATTTT
CDR3 protein: CASSVGGLAGATDTQYF
V gene: TRBV9
J gene: TRBJ2-3
clone size: NA
CDR3 length: 17
D gene: TRBD2

CDR3 DNA: TGTGCCAGCAGCCTGCAGGGTGGTGAAGCTTTCTTT
CDR3 protein: CASSLQGGEAFF
V gene: TRBV7-6
J gene: TRBJ1-1
clone size: NA
CDR3 length: 12
D gene: NA

CDR3 DNA: TGTGCCAGCAGCTTAGTACAGGGCTACAATGAGCAGTTCTTC
CDR3 protein: CASSLVQGYNEQFF
V gene: TRBV11-2
J gene: TRBJ2-1
clone size: NA
CDR3 length: 14
D gene: NA

CDR3 DNA: TGTGCCAGCAGTGACTCCTCACCGCGCTACGAGCAGTACTTC
CDR3 protein: CASSDSSPRYEQYF
V gene: TRBV6-4
J gene: TRBJ2-7
clone size: NA
CDR3 length: 14
D gene: NA

CDR3 DNA: TGTGCCAGCAGCCTACGGACAGTTAACTATGGCTACACCTTC
CDR3 protein: CASSLRTVNYGYTF
V gene: TRBV14
J gene: TRBJ1-2
clone size: NA
CDR3 length: 14
D gene: NA

CDR3 DNA: TGTGCCAGCAGCCCGAGGGTAGGCTCCTACGAGCAGTACTTC
CDR3 protein: CASSPRVGSYEQYF
V gene: TRBV5-6
J gene: TRBJ2-7
clone size: NA
CDR3 length: 14
D gene: NA

CDR3 DNA: TGTGCCAGCAGCCGGGAGTCCGGGTACGAGCAGTACTTC
CDR3 protein: CASSRESGYEQYF
V gene: TRBV6-4
J gene: TRBJ2-7
clone size: NA
CDR3 length: 13
D gene: NA

CDR3 DNA: TGTGCCAGCAGTTTAGGGGCAGGGGGTCGCACAGATACGCAGTATTTT
CDR3 protein: CASSLGAGGRTDTQYF
V gene: TRBV28
J gene: TRBJ2-3
clone size: NA
CDR3 length: 16
D gene: TRBD1

CDR3 DNA: TGTGCCAGCAGCTCTGGACAGGGGAATCAGCCCCAGCATTTT
CDR3 protein: CASSSGQGNQPQHF
V gene: TRBV11-2
J gene: TRBJ1-5
clone size: NA
CDR3 length: 14
D gene: TRBD1

CDR3 DNA: TGCGCCAGCAGCTTGATTTCAGGGAACACTGAAGCTTTCTTT
CDR3 protein: CASSLISGNTEAFF
V gene: TRBV5-1
J gene: TRBJ1-1
clone size: NA
CDR3 length: 14
D gene: NA

CDR3 DNA: TGCGCCAGCAGCCTGACCGGGACAGGGAGAACAAGCTCCTATAATTCACCCCTCCACTTT
CDR3 protein: CASSLTGTGRTSSYNSPLHF
V gene: TRBV4-3
J gene: TRBJ1-6
clone size: NA
CDR3 length: 20
D gene: TRBD1

CDR3 DNA: TGTGCCAGCAGCCTGTGGACTAGGGTATCCTACGAGCAGTACTTC
CDR3 protein: CASSLWTRVSYEQYF
V gene: TRBV5-1
J gene: TRBJ2-7
clone size: NA
CDR3 length: 15
D gene: TRBD2

CDR3 DNA: TGTGCCATCAGTGAGTCGACAGGGAACAATCAGCCCCAGCATTTT
CDR3 protein: CAISESTGNNQPQHF
V gene: TRBV10-3
J gene: TRBJ1-5
clone size: NA
CDR3 length: 15
D gene: TRBD1

CDR3 DNA: TGTGCCAGCGCAGAGGGGGCGGGTTACGAGCAGTACTTC
CDR3 protein: CASAEGAGYEQYF
V gene: TRBV28
J gene: TRBJ2-7
clone size: NA
CDR3 length: 13
D gene: TRBD1

CDR3 DNA: TGTGCCAGCAGCACGGACAGGGGGTACGAGCAGTACTTC
CDR3 protein: CASSTDRGYEQYF
V gene: TRBV27
J gene: TRBJ2-7
clone size: NA
CDR3 length: 13
D gene: TRBD1

CDR3 DNA: TGTGCCAGCAGCCAAGTCCAAGCGGGCTCTGGGGCCAACGTCCTGACTTTC
CDR3 protein: CASSQVQAGSGANVLTF
V gene: TRBV4-2
J gene: TRBJ2-6
clone size: NA
CDR3 length: 17
D gene: NA

CDR3 DNA: TGTGCCAGCAGACCCCAGGGAAACGGCTACACCTTC
CDR3 protein: CASRPQGNGYTF
V gene: TRBV28
J gene: TRBJ1-2
clone size: NA
CDR3 length: 12
D gene: NA

CDR3 DNA: TGTGCCAGCGGCTTGACAGGGGGAGTCTACGAGCAGTACTTC
CDR3 protein: CASGLTGGVYEQYF
V gene: TRBV6-5
J gene: TRBJ2-7
clone size: once
CDR3 length: 14
D gene: TRBD1

CDR3 DNA: TGTGCCAGCAGTTTATCGCCTCAGGGGGCCTACAATGAGCAGTTCTTC
CDR3 protein: CASSLSPQGAYNEQFF
V gene: TRBV27
J gene: TRBJ2-1
clone size: NA
CDR3 length: 16
D gene: TRBD1

CDR3 DNA: TGCGCCAGCAGCTTGGGGCTGGCCTGGTCTAGCACAGATACGCAGTATTTT
CDR3 protein: CASSLGLAWSSTDTQYF
V gene: TRBV5-1
J gene: TRBJ2-3
clone size: few
CDR3 length: 17
D gene: NA

CDR3 DNA: TGTGCCAGCAGCTTGTGGGGCGCGATGGGGGGCTACACCTTC
CDR3 protein: CASSLWGAMGGYTF
V gene: TRBV5-4
J gene: TRBJ1-2
clone size: NA
CDR3 length: 14
D gene: NA

CDR3 DNA: TGTGCCAGCAGCATCGGGACAGGGGAGGATACGCAGTATTTT
CDR3 protein: CASSIGTGEDTQYF
V gene: TRBV7-9
J gene: TRBJ2-3
clone size: NA
CDR3 length: 14
D gene: TRBD1

CDR3 DNA: TGTGCCAGCAGCTCTAAAGCGGGGGGGTTCACAGATACGCAGTATTTT
CDR3 protein: CASSSKAGGFTDTQYF
V gene: TRBV7-8
J gene: TRBJ2-3
clone size: NA
CDR3 length: 16
D gene: TRBD2

CDR3 DNA: TGTGCCAGCAGCAAGAAACAGGGGGCGGATTGTGAGCAGTTCTTC
CDR3 protein: CASSKKQGADCEQFF
V gene: TRBV21-1
J gene: TRBJ2-1
clone size: NA
CDR3 length: 15
D gene: NA

CDR3 DNA: TGTGCCAGCAGTTCCGACAGGGGTTCTGGAAACACCATATATTTT
CDR3 protein: CASSSDRGSGNTIYF
V gene: TRBV6-5
J gene: TRBJ1-3
clone size: NA
CDR3 length: 15
D gene: TRBD1

CDR3 DNA: TGTGCCAGCAGCGTAGAGTTGCGCGGGGACACCGGGGAGCTGTTTTTT
CDR3 protein: CASSVELRGDTGELFF
V gene: TRBV9
J gene: TRBJ2-2
clone size: NA
CDR3 length: 16
D gene: NA